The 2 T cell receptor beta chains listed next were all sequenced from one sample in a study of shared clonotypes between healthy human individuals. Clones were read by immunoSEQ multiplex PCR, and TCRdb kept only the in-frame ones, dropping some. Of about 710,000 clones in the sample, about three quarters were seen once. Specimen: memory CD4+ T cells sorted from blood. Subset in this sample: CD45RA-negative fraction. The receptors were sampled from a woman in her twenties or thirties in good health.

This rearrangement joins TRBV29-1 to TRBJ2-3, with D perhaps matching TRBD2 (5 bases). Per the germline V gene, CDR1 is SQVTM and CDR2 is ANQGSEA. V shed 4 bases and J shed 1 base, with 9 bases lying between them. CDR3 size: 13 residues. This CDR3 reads CSVGSGGTDTQYF. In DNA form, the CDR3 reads TGCAGCGTTGGTTCCGGGGGCACAGATACGCAGTATTTT.

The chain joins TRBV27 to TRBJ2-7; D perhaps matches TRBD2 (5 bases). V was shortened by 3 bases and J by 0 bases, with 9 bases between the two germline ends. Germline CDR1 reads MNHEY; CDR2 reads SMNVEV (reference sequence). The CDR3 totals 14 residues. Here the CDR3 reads CASSFTRDSYEQYF. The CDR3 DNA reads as TGTGCCAGCAGTTTCACTCGGGACTCCTACGAGCAGTACTTC.